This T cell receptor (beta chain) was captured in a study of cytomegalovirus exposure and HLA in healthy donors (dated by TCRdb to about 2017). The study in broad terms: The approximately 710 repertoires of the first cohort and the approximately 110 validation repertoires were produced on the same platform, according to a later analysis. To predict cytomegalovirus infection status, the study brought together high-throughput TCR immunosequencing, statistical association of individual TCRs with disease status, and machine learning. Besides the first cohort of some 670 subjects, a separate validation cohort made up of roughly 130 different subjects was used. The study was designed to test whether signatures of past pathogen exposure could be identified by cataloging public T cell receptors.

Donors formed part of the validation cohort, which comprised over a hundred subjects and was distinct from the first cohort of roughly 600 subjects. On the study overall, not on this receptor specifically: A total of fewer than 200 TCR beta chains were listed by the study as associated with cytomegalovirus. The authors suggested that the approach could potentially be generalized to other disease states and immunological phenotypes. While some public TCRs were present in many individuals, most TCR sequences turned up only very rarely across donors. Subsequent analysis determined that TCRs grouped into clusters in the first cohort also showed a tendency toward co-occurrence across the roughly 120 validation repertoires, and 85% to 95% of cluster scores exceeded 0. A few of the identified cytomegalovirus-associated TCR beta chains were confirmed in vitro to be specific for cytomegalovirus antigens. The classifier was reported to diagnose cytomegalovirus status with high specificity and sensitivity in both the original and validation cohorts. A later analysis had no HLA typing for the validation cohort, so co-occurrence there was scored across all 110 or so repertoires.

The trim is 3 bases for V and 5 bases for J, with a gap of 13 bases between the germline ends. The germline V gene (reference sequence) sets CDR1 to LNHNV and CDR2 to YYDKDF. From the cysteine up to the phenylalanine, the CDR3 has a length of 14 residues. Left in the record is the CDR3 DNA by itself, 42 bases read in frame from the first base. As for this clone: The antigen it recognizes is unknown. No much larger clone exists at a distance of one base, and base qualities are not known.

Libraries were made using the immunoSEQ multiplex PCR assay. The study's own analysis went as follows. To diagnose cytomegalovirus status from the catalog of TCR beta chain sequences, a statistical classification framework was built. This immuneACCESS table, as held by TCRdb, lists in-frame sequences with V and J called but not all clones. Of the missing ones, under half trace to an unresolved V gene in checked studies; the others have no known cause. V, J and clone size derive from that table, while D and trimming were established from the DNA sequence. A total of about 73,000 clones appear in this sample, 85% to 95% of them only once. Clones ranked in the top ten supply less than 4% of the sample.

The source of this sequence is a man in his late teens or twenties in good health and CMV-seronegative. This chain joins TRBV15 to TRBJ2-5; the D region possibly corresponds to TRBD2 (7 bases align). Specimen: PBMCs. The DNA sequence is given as TGTGCCACCAGCAGGTGGGGGGGCCGGGAGACCCAGTACTTC. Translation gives CATSRWGGRETQYF.